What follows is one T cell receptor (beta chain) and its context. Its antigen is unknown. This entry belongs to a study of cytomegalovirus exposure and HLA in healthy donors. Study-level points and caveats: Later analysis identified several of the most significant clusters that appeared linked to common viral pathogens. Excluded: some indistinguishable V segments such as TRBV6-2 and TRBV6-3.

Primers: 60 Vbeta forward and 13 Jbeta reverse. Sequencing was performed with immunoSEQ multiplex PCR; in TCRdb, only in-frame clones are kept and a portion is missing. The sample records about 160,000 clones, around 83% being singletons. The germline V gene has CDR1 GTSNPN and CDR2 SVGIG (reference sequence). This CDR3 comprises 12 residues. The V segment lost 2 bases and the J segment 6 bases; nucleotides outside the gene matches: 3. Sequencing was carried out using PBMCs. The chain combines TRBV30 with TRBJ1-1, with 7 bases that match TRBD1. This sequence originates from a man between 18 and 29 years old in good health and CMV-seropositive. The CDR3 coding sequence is TGTGCCTGGAGTAGCCAGGGGGCTGAAGCTTTCTTT. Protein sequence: CAWSSQGAEAFF.